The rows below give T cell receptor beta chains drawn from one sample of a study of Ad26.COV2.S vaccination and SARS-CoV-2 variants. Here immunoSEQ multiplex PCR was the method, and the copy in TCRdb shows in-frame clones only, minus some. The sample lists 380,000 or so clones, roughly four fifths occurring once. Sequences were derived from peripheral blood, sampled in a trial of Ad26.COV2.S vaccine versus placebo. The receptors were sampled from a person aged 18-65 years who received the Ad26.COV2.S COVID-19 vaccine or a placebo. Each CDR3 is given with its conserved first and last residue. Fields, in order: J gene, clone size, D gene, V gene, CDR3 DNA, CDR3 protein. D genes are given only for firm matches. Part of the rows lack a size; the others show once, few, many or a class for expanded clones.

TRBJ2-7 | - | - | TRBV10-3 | TGTGCCATCAGAGGGGGGGACGGGAACTACGAGCAGTACTTC | CAIRGGDGNYEQYF
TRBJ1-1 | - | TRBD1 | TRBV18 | TGTGCCAGCTCACCCACAGGGGGCAGGACTGAAGCTTTCTTT | CASSPTGGRTEAFF
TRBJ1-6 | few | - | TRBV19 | TGTGCCAGTAGCTCCGGGGGGCAATCACCCCTCCACTTT | CASSSGGQSPLHF
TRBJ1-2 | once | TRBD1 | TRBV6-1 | TGTGCCAGCAGTGAGCGGTTATCCGGGACAGGGCTTTTCGGCTACACCTTC | CASSERLSGTGLFGYTF
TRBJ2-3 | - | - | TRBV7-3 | TGTGCCAGCAGCCGTACTGGGACCCCCGATACGCAGTATTTT | CASSRTGTPDTQYF
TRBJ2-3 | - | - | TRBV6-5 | TGTGCCAGCAGCTCCCTCGCGGATACGCAGTATTTT | CASSSLADTQYF
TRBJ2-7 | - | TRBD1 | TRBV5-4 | TGTGCCAGCAGCATAGACAGGGGAGGTTTCTACGAGCAGTACTTC | CASSIDRGGFYEQYF
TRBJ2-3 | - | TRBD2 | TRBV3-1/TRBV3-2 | TGTGCCAGCAGCCAAGGACTAGCGGATACGCAGTATTTT | CASSQGLADTQYF
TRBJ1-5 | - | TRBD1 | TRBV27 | TGTGCCAGCAGGCGACTGGGACAGGGTCAGCCCCAGCATTTT | CASRRLGQGQPQHF
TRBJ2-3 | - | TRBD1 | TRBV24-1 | TGTGCCACCTCAACTCTCACAGGGGGCGCAGATACGCAGTATTTT | CATSTLTGGADTQYF
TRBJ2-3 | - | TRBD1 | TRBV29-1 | TGCAGCGTTGACAAAGGCTGGGACAGGGGGCTTGGAGGAACAGATACGCAGTATTTT | CSVDKGWDRGLGGTDTQYF
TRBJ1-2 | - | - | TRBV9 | TGTGCCAGCAGCGGTCGCTGGGATGGCTACACCTTC | CASSGRWDGYTF
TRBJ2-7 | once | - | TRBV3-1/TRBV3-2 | TGTGCCAGCAGCCGCGGAGCCTACGAGCAGTACTTC | CASSRGAYEQYF
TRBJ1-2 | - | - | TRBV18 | TGTGCCAGCTCACCGTCCGGACAGACTATTGGCTACACCTTC | CASSPSGQTIGYTF
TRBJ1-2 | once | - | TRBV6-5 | TGTGCCAGCAGTTACGCCGGGACCCCGGCGGGCTATGGCTACACCTTC | CASSYAGTPAGYGYTF
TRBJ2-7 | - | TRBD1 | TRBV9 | TGTGCCAGCAGCGTCTCCGGGACAGCCTACGAGCAGTACTTC | CASSVSGTAYEQYF
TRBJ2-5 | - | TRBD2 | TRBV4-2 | TGTGCCAGCAGCCAAGGTCGTTGGACTAGCATAGAGACCCAGTACTTC | CASSQGRWTSIETQYF
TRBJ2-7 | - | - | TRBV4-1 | TGCGCCAGCAGCTCCAGGGTGACACCCGCGAACGAGCAGTACTTC | CASSSRVTPANEQYF
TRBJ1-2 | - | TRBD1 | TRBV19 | TGTGCCAGTAGTAGTTTAAGGACAGGGGAAAACTACACCTTC | CASSSLRTGENYTF
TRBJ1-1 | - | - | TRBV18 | TGTGCCAGCTCGACCAGGGCGATCGAAGGGAACACTGAAGCTTTCTTT | CASSTRAIEGNTEAFF
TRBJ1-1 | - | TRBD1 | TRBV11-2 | TGTGCCAGCAGCACCGACAGGGGGCTTGATGGGGCTGAAGCTTTCTTT | CASSTDRGLDGAEAFF
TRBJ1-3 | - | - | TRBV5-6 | TGTGCCAGCAGCTTTGGCAGGCCTGGAAACACCATATATTTT | CASSFGRPGNTIYF
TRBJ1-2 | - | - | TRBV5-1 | TGCGCCAGCAGCTTGGATGGAGGGCAGGGCTACACCTTC | CASSLDGGQGYTF
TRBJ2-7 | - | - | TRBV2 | TGTGCCAGCAGTGAACTAGGGGAGGCCTACGAGCAGTACTTC | CASSELGEAYEQYF
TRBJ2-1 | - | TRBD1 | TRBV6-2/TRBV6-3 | TGTGCCAGCAGTTACCGGACAGGGGGTACCCATGAGCAGTTCTTC | CASSYRTGGTHEQFF
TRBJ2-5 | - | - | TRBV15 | TGTGCCACCCGGAACAGACGATACGAGACCCAGTACTTC | CATRNRRYETQYF
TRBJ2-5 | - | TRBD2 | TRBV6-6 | TGTGCCAGCAGTTCCGGACTAGCGATGGAGACCCAGTACTTC | CASSSGLAMETQYF
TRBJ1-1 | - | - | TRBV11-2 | TGTGCCAGCAGCTTAGGGGGGATCAACACTGAAGCTTTCTTT | CASSLGGINTEAFF
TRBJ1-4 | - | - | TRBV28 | TGTGCCAGCACCATTAGTGGCATGGGTAATGAAAAACTGTTTTTT | CASTISGMGNEKLFF
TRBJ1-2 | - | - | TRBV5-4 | TGTGCCAGCAGCTTGAGGGATAGACCCGGGTATGGCTACACCTTC | CASSLRDRPGYGYTF
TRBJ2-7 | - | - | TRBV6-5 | TGTGCCAGCACCCCCGTGGAAGCCCCTATCGAGCAGTACTTC | CASTPVEAPIEQYF
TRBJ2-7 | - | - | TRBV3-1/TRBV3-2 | TGTGCCAGCAGCCAAGGTTTCGTCGAGCAGTACTTC | CASSQGFVEQYF
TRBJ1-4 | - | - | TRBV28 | TGTGCCAGCAGTTTTCTTTCAGGGGAGAATAAGGAAAAACTGTTTTTT | CASSFLSGENKEKLFF
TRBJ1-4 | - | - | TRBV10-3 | TGTGCCATCAGTGAACGGGTTAATGAAAAACTGTTTTTT | CAISERVNEKLFF
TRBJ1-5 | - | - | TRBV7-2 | TGTGCCAGCAGCTCCAGCCTAACGGATCAGCCCCAGCATTTT | CASSSSLTDQPQHF
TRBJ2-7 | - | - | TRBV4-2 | TGTGCCAGCAGCCAAGTGAAGGGACTCCTCTCCGAGCAGTACTTC | CASSQVKGLLSEQYF
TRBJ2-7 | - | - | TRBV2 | TGTGCCAGCCAACAGGGATCCTACGAGCAGTACTTC | CASQQGSYEQYF
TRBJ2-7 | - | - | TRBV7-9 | TGTGCCAGCAGCTTTCTAGGGTTCGAGCAGTACTTC | CASSFLGFEQYF
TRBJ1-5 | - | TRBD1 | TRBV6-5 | TGTGCCAGCAGTCCCCAGGGACAGCCCAATCAGCCCCAGCATTTT | CASSPQGQPNQPQHF
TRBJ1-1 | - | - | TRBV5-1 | TGCGCCAGCAGTTCAATCGGGACGGCGAACACTGAAGCTTTCTTT | CASSSIGTANTEAFF
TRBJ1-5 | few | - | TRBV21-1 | TGTGCCAGCAGCAAAGGCGCGCAGGGGGACGTTAGCAATCAGCCCCAGCATTTT | CASSKGAQGDVSNQPQHF
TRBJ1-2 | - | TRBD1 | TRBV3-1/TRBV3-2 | TGTGCCAGCAGTCACCCGGACAGGGCCGGTGGCTACACCTTC | CASSHPDRAGGYTF
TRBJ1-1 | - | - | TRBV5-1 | TGCGCCAGCAGCTTGATCGTCGGAGGGAACACTGAAGCTTTCTTT | CASSLIVGGNTEAFF
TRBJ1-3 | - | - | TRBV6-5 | TGTGCCAGCAGGCTTCAGGGAATCTCTGGAAACACCATATATTTT | CASRLQGISGNTIYF
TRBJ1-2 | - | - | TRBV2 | TGTGCCAGCAGTGCCGGGACCAACTATGGCTACACCTTC | CASSAGTNYGYTF
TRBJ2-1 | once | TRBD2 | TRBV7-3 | TGTGCCAGCAGCCGACTAGCTTCCAATGAGCAGTTCTTC | CASSRLASNEQFF
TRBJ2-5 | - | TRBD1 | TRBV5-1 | TGCGCCAGCAGCTTGGACCCGGGACAGGGGAGCGAGACCCAGTACTTC | CASSLDPGQGSETQYF
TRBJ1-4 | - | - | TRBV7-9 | TGTGCCAGCAGCTCCCCTTATGGACACATTGCAACTAATGAAAAACTGTTTTTT | CASSSPYGHIATNEKLFF
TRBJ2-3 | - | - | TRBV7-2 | TGTGCCAGCAGCTTACAAGCAGACACAGATACGCAGTATTTT | CASSLQADTDTQYF
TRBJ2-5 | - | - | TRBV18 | TGTGCCAGCTCACCCCAATTGGGTAACCAAGAGACCCAGTACTTC | CASSPQLGNQETQYF
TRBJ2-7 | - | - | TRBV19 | TGTGCCAGTACCACCTGGCGGGGACAGTACTACGAGCAGTACTTC | CASTTWRGQYYEQYF
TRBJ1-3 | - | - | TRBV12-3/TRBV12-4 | TGTGCCAGCAGCGGCAGTCCTGGAAACACCATATATTTT | CASSGSPGNTIYF